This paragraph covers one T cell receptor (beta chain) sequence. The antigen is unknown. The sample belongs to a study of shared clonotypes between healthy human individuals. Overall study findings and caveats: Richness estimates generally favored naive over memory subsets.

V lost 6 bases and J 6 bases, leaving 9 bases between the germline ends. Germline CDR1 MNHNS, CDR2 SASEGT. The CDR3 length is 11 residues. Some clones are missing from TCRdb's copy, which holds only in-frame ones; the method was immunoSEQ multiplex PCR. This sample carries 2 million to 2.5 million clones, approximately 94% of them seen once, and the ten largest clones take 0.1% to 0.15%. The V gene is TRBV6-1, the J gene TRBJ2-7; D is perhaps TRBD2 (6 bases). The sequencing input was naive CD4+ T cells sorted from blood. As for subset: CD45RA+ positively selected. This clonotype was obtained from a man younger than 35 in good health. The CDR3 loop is CASRKEGEQYF. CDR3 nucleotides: TGTGCCAGCAGGAAGGAGGGCGAGCAGTACTTC.